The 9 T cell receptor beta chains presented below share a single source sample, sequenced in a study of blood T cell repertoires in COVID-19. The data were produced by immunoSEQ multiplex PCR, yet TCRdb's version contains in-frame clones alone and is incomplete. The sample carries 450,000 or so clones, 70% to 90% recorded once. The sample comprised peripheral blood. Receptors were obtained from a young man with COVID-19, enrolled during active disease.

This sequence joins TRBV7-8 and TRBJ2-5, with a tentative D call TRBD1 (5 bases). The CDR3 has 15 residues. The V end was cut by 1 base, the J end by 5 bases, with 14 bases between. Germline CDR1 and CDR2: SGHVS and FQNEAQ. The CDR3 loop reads CASSLVPRAAETQYF. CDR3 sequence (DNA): TGTGCCAGCAGCTTAGTCCCCAGGGCGGCGGAGACCCAGTACTTC.

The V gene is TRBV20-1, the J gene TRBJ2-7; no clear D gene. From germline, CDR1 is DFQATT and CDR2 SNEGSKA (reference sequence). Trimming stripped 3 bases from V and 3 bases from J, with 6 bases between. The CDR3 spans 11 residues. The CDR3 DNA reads TGCAGTGCTAGGGAGAACTACGAGCAGTACTTC. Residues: CSARENYEQYF.

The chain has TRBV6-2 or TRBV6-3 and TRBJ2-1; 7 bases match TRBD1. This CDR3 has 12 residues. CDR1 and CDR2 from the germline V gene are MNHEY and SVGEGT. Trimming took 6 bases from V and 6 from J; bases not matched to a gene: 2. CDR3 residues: CASSRDSNEQFF. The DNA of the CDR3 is TGTGCCAGCAGCCGGGACAGCAATGAGCAGTTCTTC.

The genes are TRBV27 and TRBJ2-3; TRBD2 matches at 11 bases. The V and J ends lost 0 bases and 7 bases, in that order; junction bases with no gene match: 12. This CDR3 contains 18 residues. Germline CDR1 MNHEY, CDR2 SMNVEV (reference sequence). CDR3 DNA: TGTGCCAGCAGTTTATCTAGACCGGGACTAGCGGTTTTAAATACGCAGTATTTT. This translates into CASSLSRPGLAVLNTQYF.

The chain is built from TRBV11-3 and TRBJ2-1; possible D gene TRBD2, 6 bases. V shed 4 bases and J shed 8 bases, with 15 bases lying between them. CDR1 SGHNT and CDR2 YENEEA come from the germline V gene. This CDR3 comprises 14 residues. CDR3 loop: CASSSAGGGDEQFF. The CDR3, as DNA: TGTGCCAGCAGCTCCGCCGGAGGCGGGGATGAGCAGTTCTTC.

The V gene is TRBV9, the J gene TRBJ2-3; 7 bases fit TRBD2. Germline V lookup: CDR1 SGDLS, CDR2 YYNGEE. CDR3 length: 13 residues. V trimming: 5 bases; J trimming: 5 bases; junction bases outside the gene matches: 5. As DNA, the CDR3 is TGTGCCAGCAGGAGCGGGAAGGGAGATACGCAGTATTTT. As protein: CASRSGKGDTQYF.

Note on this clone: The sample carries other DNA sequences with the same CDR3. CDR3 bases: TGTGCCAGCAGCTTAGATGGGCAGTACAATGAGCAGTTCTTC. Amino acids: CASSLDGQYNEQFF. The genes are TRBV11-3 and TRBJ2-1; D call uncertain. The CDR3 is 14 residues long. Trimming shortened V by 0 bases and J by 4 bases, and 7 bases separated the two germline ends. Germline V CDR1 and CDR2: SGHNT, YENEEA.

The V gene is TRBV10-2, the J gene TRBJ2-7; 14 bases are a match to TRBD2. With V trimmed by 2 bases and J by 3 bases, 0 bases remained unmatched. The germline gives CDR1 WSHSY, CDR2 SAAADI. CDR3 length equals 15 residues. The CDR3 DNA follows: TGCGCCAGCAGTGAGGGGACTAGCGGGGGCTACGAGCAGTACTTC. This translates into CASSEGTSGGYEQYF.

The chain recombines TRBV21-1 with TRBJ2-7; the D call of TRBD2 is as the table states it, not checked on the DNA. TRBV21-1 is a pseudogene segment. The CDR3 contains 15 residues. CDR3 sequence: CASSKALGRGCEQYF. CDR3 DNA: TGTGCCAGCAGCAAAGCCCTCGGGAGAGGGTGTGAGCAGTACTTC.